One and the same sample provided the 24 T cell receptor beta chains below, sequenced in a study of CD8 T cells in ankylosing spondylitis. TCRdb itself ran the 5' RACE reads through MiXCR, one entry per CDR3 protein. The sample yields 200,000 to 250,000 distinct CDR3 sequences, more than 5.5% seen once. The study, taken as a whole, reports: What seemed typical of ankylosing spondylitis blood was a TCR beta motif built from several highly homologous variants.

These receptors lack a known antigen. Sequenced material: blood, either unsorted or a sorted T cell fraction (not recorded which). All receptors come from a male donor with ankylosing spondylitis.

This clonotype was observed a few times. The chain combines TRBV7-9 with TRBJ2-1; 10 nucleotides agree with TRBD2. CDR1 SEHNR and CDR2 FQNEAQ come from the germline V gene (reference sequence). The V segment lost 5 bases and the J segment 8 bases; nucleotides outside the gene matches: 9. The CDR3 has 15 amino acids. CDR3 loop: CASSQILAGDDEQFF. In nucleotides, the CDR3 is TGTGCCAGCAGCCAGATCCTAGCGGGAGACGATGAGCAGTTCTTC.

There are many counts of this clonotype. The rearrangement links TRBV9 to TRBJ1-1; D possibly corresponds to TRBD1 (5 bases). The CDR3 consists of 14 residues. Trimming cost V 0 bases and J 4 bases, with 10 bases left between them. CDR1 is SGDLS, CDR2 YYNGEE, per germline. CDR3 nucleotide sequence: TGTGCCAGCAGCGTAGGGGGCCAGAGCACTGAAGCTTTCTTT. Residues: CASSVGGQSTEAFF.

Many counts were recorded for this clonotype. For the CDR3, the DNA is TGTGCCAGCAGCCCTAGAGGGGTCCGGGAAGGCTACACCTTC. It codes for CASSPRGVREGYTF. The chain joins TRBV13 to TRBJ1-2; TRBD1 is a possible D gene (5 bases). The germline gives CDR1 PRHDT, CDR2 FYEKMQ (reference sequence). The CDR3 consists of 14 residues. Trimming shortened V by 5 bases and J by 8 bases, and 18 bases separated the two germline ends.

J is TRBJ2-5 and V is TRBV11-2, with D unclear. Deletions cut 2 bases from V and 2 bases from J, with 9 bases between. This CDR3 is 14 amino acids long. Germline-derived CDR1 and CDR2 are SGHAT and FQNNGV. CDR3 loop: CASSLNLPQETQYF. For the CDR3, the DNA is TGTGCCAGCAGCTTAAACCTACCACAAGAGACCCAGTACTTC.

This clonotype was found many times. The chain combines TRBV18 with TRBJ2-7, with 8 nucleotides matching TRBD1. The length of the CDR3 is 15 residues. With 1 base clipped from V and 4 bases from J, the junction kept 6 bases outside the gene matches. The V gene's germline CDR1 is KGHSH and CDR2 LQKENI. This chain's CDR3 is CASSPLGTGEYEQYF. CDR3 sequence (DNA): TGTGCCAGCTCACCACTAGGGACAGGCGAGTACGAGCAGTACTTC.

This clonotype was detected only a few times. This chain connects TRBV5-6 to TRBJ1-1, with D unresolved. V lost 3 bases and J 7 bases, leaving 7 bases between the germline ends. Germline loops: CDR1 SGHDT, CDR2 YYEEEE. This CDR3 spans 11 amino acids. CDR3 coding DNA: TGTGCCAGCAGCTCGCAGATTGAAGCTTTCTTT. This codes for CASSSQIEAFF.

The sample holds a few counts of this clonotype. The J gene is TRBJ2-6, the V gene TRBV18; D not certain. This CDR3 region has 15 residues. Trimming stripped 4 bases from V and 1 base from J, with 8 bases between. Germline values: CDR1 KGHSH, CDR2 LQKENI. CDR3 DNA sequence: TGTGCCAGCTCACTCCCACCGTCTGGGGCCAACGTCCTGACTTTC. This gives the protein CASSLPPSGANVLTF.

This clonotype appeared many times. The rearrangement joins TRBV20-1 to TRBJ1-2; no clear D gene. Between the trimmed V and J ends, which lost 0 bases and 2 bases, there was a span of 7 bases. The CDR3 runs to 13 residues. CDR1 and CDR2 from the germline V gene are DFQATT and SNEGSKA (reference sequence). The CDR3 region is CSARDPVNYGYTF. Here the CDR3 DNA reads TGCAGTGCTAGAGATCCAGTCAACTATGGCTACACCTTC.

This clonotype was counted ten times or more. The rearrangement links TRBV27 to TRBJ2-1; possible D gene TRBD1, 6 bases. Germline values: CDR1 MNHEY, CDR2 SMNVEV (reference sequence). The V gene lost 7 bases and the J gene lost 4 bases, with 23 bases spanning the gap. This CDR3 has 17 residues. This chain's CDR3 is CASTPLTGQGPYNEQFF. The CDR3 DNA reads as TGTGCCAGCACCCCCCTGACAGGTCAGGGACCATACAATGAGCAGTTCTTC.

In its sample, this clonotype was seen many times. V is TRBV19 and J is TRBJ1-1, with TRBD1 as a possible D gene (6 bases). Between the trimmed V and J ends, which lost 3 bases and 5 bases, there was a span of 13 bases. Germline assignment: CDR1 LNHDA and CDR2 SQIVND (reference sequence). This CDR3 has 14 residues. As DNA, the CDR3 is TGTGCCAGTAGTATTTGGCAGGGGAGTACTGAAGCTTTCTTT. Protein: CASSIWQGSTEAFF.

The J gene is TRBJ2-7, the V gene TRBV9, with 7 positions matching TRBD1. The CDR3 runs to 14 residues. Germline lookup yields CDR1 SGDLS and CDR2 YYNGEE. The ends lost 2 bases at V and 4 bases at J; junction bases unmatched: 6. The CDR3 loop is CASSVGGRGYEQYF. DNA for the CDR3: TGTGCCAGCAGCGTGGGTGGCAGGGGGTACGAGCAGTACTTC.

This clonotype occurred a few times. The chain recombines TRBV4-3 with TRBJ2-3; 7 bases line up with TRBD2. V was pared by 3 bases and J by 0 bases, with 3 bases of the junction left unmatched. This CDR3 has 15 residues. Germline V gives CDR1 LGHNA, CDR2 YSLEER. CDR3 loop: CASSHYGRSTDTQYF. The CDR3 DNA sequence: TGCGCCAGCAGCCATTACGGGAGGAGCACAGATACGCAGTATTTT.

This clonotype occurred a few times. The CDR3, as DNA: TGTGCCAGCAGGAGGGACTCTAAAGAGACCCAGTACTTC. Translating gives CASRRDSKETQYF. V usage is TRBV7-9 and J usage is TRBJ2-5; tentative D call: TRBD2 (6 bases). V lost 6 bases, J lost 3 bases, and 11 bases lay in between. The CDR3 is 13 residues long. Germline V lookup: CDR1 SEHNR, CDR2 FQNEAQ (reference sequence). Full variable domain (remainder filled in from reference TRBV7-9 and TRBJ2-5): DTGVSQNPRHKITKRGQNVTFRCDPISEHNRLYWYRQTLGQGPEFLTYFQNEAQLEKSRLLSDRFSAERPKGSFSTLEIQRTEQGDSAMYLCASRRDSKETQYFGPGTRLLVL.

In its sample, this clonotype was seen a few times. This chain joins TRBV6-1 and TRBJ2-7; 7 bases fit TRBD1. Germline values: CDR1 MNHNS, CDR2 SASEGT. The CDR3 consists of 14 residues. V dropped 6 bases and J dropped 4; count of bases not matched to a gene: 9. The CDR3 loop is CASSLRDSEYEQYF. The CDR3 DNA is TGTGCCAGCAGCCTCCGGGACAGTGAGTACGAGCAGTACTTC.

This clonotype was seen a single time. Since a much larger clone is just one base distant, this may be a read error. The chain has TRBV9 and TRBJ1-1; TRBD1 might be the D (6 bases). The CDR3 has 15 amino acids. Germline values: CDR1 SGDLS, CDR2 YYNGEE. In DNA, the CDR3 is TGTGTCAGCAGCGCGACCCAGGGGTCTAACACTGAAGCTTTCTTT. It encodes CVSSATQGSNTEAFF. The full variable domain, with the rest looked up from reference TRBV9 and TRBJ1-1, is DSGVTQTPKHLITATGQRVTLRCSPRSGDLSVYWYQQSLDQGLQFLIQYYNGEERAKGNILERFSAQQFPDLHSELNLSSLELGDSALYFCVSSATQGSNTEAFFGQGTRLTVV.

This clonotype was detected many times. CDR3 sequence (DNA): TGTGCCAGCAGTCTCGCGATATTCGAGACCCAGTACTTC. It codes for CASSLAIFETQYF. This rearrangement joins TRBV28 to TRBJ2-5; D uncertain. Germline lookup yields CDR1 MDHEN and CDR2 SYDVKM. The V end was cut by 5 bases, the J end by 5 bases, with 12 bases between. This CDR3 is 13 amino acids long.

This clonotype has at least ten counts. J is TRBJ2-1 and V is TRBV7-9; 9 nucleotides align to TRBD2. The germline V gene has CDR1 SEHNR and CDR2 FQNEAQ (reference sequence). V was clipped by 1 base and J by 0 bases; unmatched bases: 4. The CDR3 totals 17 residues. CDR3 nucleotide sequence: TGTGCCAGCAGCTTAGTACTAGCGGGTAGCTCCTACAATGAGCAGTTCTTC. It translates to CASSLVLAGSSYNEQFF.

This clonotype was counted ten times or more. The rearrangement joins TRBV7-9 to TRBJ2-7; D is possibly TRBD2 (6 bases). CDR3 length equals 15 residues. The V gene lost 0 bases and the J gene lost 0 bases, with 9 bases spanning the gap. Germline CDR1 SEHNR, CDR2 FQNEAQ (reference sequence). The DNA of the CDR3 is TGTGCCAGCAGCTTAGCGACGGGGGACTCCTACGAGCAGTACTTC. Its translation: CASSLATGDSYEQYF.

This clonotype has a count of ten or more. The chain has TRBV2 and TRBJ1-5; 10 bases are a match to TRBD1. The V gene's germline CDR1 is SNHLY and CDR2 FYNNEI. CDR3 length equals 13 residues. V gave up 8 bases and J gave up 4 bases; unmatched junction bases: 2. CDR3 protein: CASRDRGNQPQHF. The CDR3 DNA reads as TGTGCCAGCCGGGACAGGGGAAATCAGCCCCAGCATTTT.

The chain links TRBV29-1 to TRBJ1-2, with D possibly being TRBD1 (5 bases). V lost 7 bases, J lost 5 bases, and 14 bases lay in between. The germline V gene has CDR1 SQVTM and CDR2 ANQGSEA. This CDR3 is 12 amino acids long. DNA for the CDR3: TGCAGCGCCGCAGGCAGGGAGTATGGCTACACCTTC. This gives the protein CSAAGREYGYTF.

The chain is built from TRBV7-9 and TRBJ1-1; 7 bases agree with TRBD1. Germline V gene lookup returns CDR1 SEHNR and CDR2 FQNEAQ (reference sequence). The CDR3 contains 14 residues. The V segment lost 4 bases and the J segment 8 bases; nucleotides outside the gene matches: 10. CDR3 DNA sequence: TGTGCCAGCAGCTATCGGGGAGGGGGCCAAGAAGCTTTCTTT. It codes for CASSYRGGGQEAFF.

This clonotype was detected ten times or more. This rearrangement joins TRBV28 to TRBJ1-1, with 8 bases that match TRBD1. Germline CDR1 reads MDHEN; CDR2 reads SYDVKM. Unmatched junction bases numbered 10, after V lost 2 bases and J lost 2 bases. The CDR3 covers 17 residues. The DNA for the CDR3 is TGTGCCAGCAGTTTAAGGCCTGGACAGGGATCTAACACTGAAGCTTTCTTT. Translated: CASSLRPGQGSNTEAFF. The full variable domain, rest sourced from reference TRBV28 and TRBJ1-1, is DVKVTQSSRYLVKRTGEKVFLECVQDMDHENMFWYRQDPGLGLRLIYFSYDVKMKEKGDIPEGYSVSREKKERFSLILESASTNQTSMYLCASSLRPGQGSNTEAFFGQGTRLTVV.

A few counts support this clonotype. CDR3 amino acids: CASSIGAGALTGELFF. CDR3 DNA sequence: TGTGCCAGTAGTATAGGGGCGGGGGCCCTCACCGGGGAGCTGTTTTTT. The V and J genes are TRBV19 and TRBJ2-2, with D possibly matching TRBD2 (7 bases). Trimming cost V 1 base and J 4 bases, with 13 bases left between them. Germline V gene lookup returns CDR1 LNHDA and CDR2 SQIVND (reference sequence). The CDR3 runs 16 residues.

This clonotype has ten or more counts. CDR3 DNA: TGTGCCAGTACCTCTGGAGGGCCGGTCAATGAGCAGTTCTTC. The encoded protein is CASTSGGPVNEQFF. This sequence joins TRBV19 and TRBJ2-1; tentative D call: TRBD2 (6 bases). The germline gives CDR1 LNHDA, CDR2 SQIVND (reference sequence). V lost 7 bases, J lost 6 bases, and 16 bases lay in between. This CDR3 spans 14 amino acids.